Following are 23 T cell receptor beta chains from one sample sequenced in a study of blood T cell repertoires in COVID-19. TCRdb keeps only in-frame clones here, not all; method: immunoSEQ multiplex PCR. The sample lists 170,000 or so clones; about 86% were seen once. Sequencing was done on a sample of peripheral blood. These receptors all come from a man aged 50 to 59 with active or convalescent COVID-19.

The chain has TRBV6-1 and TRBJ1-5; D is unclear. Germline CDR1 and CDR2: MNHNS and SASEGT. Between the trimmed V and J ends, which lost 0 bases and 4 bases, there was a span of 4 bases. There are 13 residues in the CDR3. The CDR3 region has the DNA TGTGCCAGCAGTGAAGCCGGTAATCAGCCCCAGCATTTT. Its translation is CASSEAGNQPQHF.

V is TRBV5-6 and J is TRBJ2-4, with 7 bases that match TRBD2. The ends lost 2 bases at V and 0 bases at J; junction bases unmatched: 2. The CDR3 length is 15 residues. Germline V gene data show CDR1 as SGHDT and CDR2 as YYEEEE. The chain's CDR3 is CASSFGLEAKNIQYF. CDR3 in DNA: TGTGCCAGCAGCTTCGGACTAGAAGCCAAAAACATTCAGTACTTC.

The V gene is TRBV15, the J gene TRBJ2-1; TRBD2 aligns across 9 bases. The germline V gene encodes CDR1 LNHNV and CDR2 YYDKDF (reference sequence). This CDR3 is built from 16 residues. With V trimmed by 3 bases and J by 7 bases, 10 bases remained unmatched. Here the CDR3 DNA reads TGTGCCACCAGCAGCTTGCGGGAGGGCCGAGGGAATGAGCAGTTCTTC. Translation: CATSSLREGRGNEQFF. Complete variable domain (other parts from reference TRBV15 and TRBJ2-1): DAMVIQNPRYQVTQFGKPVTLSCSQTLNHNVMYWYQQKSSQAPKLLFHYYDKDFNNEADTPDNFQSRRPNTSFCFLDIRSPGLGDTAMYLCATSSLREGRGNEQFFGPGTRLTVL.

The gene calls are TRBV28 and TRBJ1-2; no clear D. With 7 bases removed from V and 4 bases from J, the gap between germline ends came to 7 bases. CDR3 length: 11 residues. Germline lookup yields CDR1 MDHEN and CDR2 SYDVKM. The CDR3 DNA follows: TGTGCCAGCACCGAGGGCTATGGCTACACCTTC. This gives the protein CASTEGYGYTF.

The rearrangement joins TRBV6-6 to TRBJ2-7; the match to TRBD1 covers 9 bases. The germline V gene encodes CDR1 MNHNY and CDR2 SVGAGI (reference sequence). The J segment lost 0 bases and the V segment lost 6 bases, leaving 9 bases of the junction unmatched. The CDR3 spans 16 residues. DNA of the CDR3: TGTGCCAGCAGGCCCGGGACAGGGCAGAGCTCCTACGAGCAGTACTTC. Protein sequence: CASRPGTGQSSYEQYF.

V is TRBV7-3 and J is TRBJ2-7; the D gene is possibly TRBD1 (5 bases). CDR3 length: 14 amino acids. Trimming stripped 5 bases from V and 1 base from J, with 12 bases between. Germline V lookup: CDR1 SGHTA, CDR2 FQGTGA. The CDR3, as DNA: TGTGCCAGCAGCGCGTCCAGGGATTCCTACGAGCAGTACTTC. It translates to CASSASRDSYEQYF.

The chain combines TRBV11-3 with TRBJ2-1, with 10 bases fitting TRBD2. This CDR3 contains 16 residues. The germline CDR1 and CDR2 sequences are SGHNT and YENEEA. Trimming took 5 bases from V and 7 from J; bases not matched to a gene: 11. The DNA for the CDR3 is TGTGCCAGCAGCCCAAAGAATAGCGGGAGGTTAAATGAGCAGTTCTTC. This codes for CASSPKNSGRLNEQFF. Filled out from reference TRBV11-3 and TRBJ2-1, the complete variable domain reads EAGVVQSPRYKIIEKKQPVAFWCNPISGHNTLYWYLQNLGQGPELLIRYENEEAVDDSQLPKDRFSAERLKGVDSTLKIQPAELGDSAVYLCASSPKNSGRLNEQFFGPGTRLTVL.

The chain couples TRBV11-2 to TRBJ1-6; D not resolved. Trimming left V 0 bases short and J 6 bases short, with 6 bases between. The V gene's germline CDR1 is SGHAT and CDR2 FQNNGV. The CDR3 contains 14 residues. The DNA for the CDR3 is TGTGCCAGCAGCTTAGAACCGGGTAATTCACCCCTCCACTTT. Translated: CASSLEPGNSPLHF.

The gene calls are TRBV27 and TRBJ1-2; 7 bases agree with TRBD1. V lost 3 bases to trimming and J lost 4 bases; unmatched junction nucleotides: 2. CDR3 length equals 13 residues. The germline V gene has CDR1 MNHEY and CDR2 SMNVEV (reference sequence). The CDR3 sequence is CASSFPGGYGYTF. The CDR3 DNA reads TGTGCCAGCAGTTTCCCAGGGGGCTATGGCTACACCTTC.

This chain joins TRBV27 and TRBJ2-5; 7 bases are a match to TRBD1. V gave up 6 bases and J gave up 2 bases; unmatched junction bases: 3. Germline CDR1 is MNHEY and CDR2 is SMNVEV (reference sequence). The CDR3 loop spans 13 amino acids. The CDR3 DNA reads TGTGCCAGCAGACCGGGACAGCAAGAGACCCAGTACTTC. Translated, it gives CASRPGQQETQYF.

The chain couples TRBV18 to TRBJ1-1, with 8 bases lining up with TRBD1. Germline values: CDR1 KGHSH, CDR2 LQKENI. Unmatched junction bases numbered 8, after V lost 4 bases and J lost 4 bases. The CDR3 extends over 15 amino acids. CDR3 in amino acids: CASSQGQVSATEAFF. The CDR3, as DNA: TGTGCCAGCTCACAGGGACAGGTATCGGCCACTGAAGCTTTCTTT.

The V and J genes are TRBV18 and TRBJ2-1; TRBD1 aligns across 8 bases. The J segment lost 2 bases and the V segment lost 5 bases, leaving 8 bases of the junction unmatched. Germline V lookup: CDR1 KGHSH, CDR2 LQKENI. This CDR3 is 16 amino acids long. The DNA of the CDR3 is TGTGCCAGCTCATCCGGACAGGGCGACGCCTACAATGAGCAGTTCTTC. Translated: CASSSGQGDAYNEQFF.

The rearrangement uses TRBV2 and TRBJ2-7; 9 nucleotides agree with TRBD2. Looked up from germline, CDR1 is SNHLY and CDR2 is FYNNEI. V trimming: 7 bases; J trimming: 6 bases; junction bases outside the gene matches: 10. This CDR3 region has 14 residues. For the CDR3, the DNA is TGTGCCAGCACGAGCTTAGCGGGAGAGGGCGAGCAGTACTTC. Translated: CASTSLAGEGEQYF.

The chain combines TRBV7-9 with TRBJ1-5; D may be TRBD1 (5 bases). The CDR3 has 16 amino acids. Per germline, CDR1 SEHNR and CDR2 FQNEAQ (reference sequence). V was clipped by 1 base and J by 0 bases, with 10 bases between them. The DNA of the CDR3 is TGTGCCAGCAGCTTAGAAAGGGGAAATAGCAATCAGCCCCAGCATTTT. It translates to CASSLERGNSNQPQHF.

The rearrangement links TRBV5-1 to TRBJ2-1; TRBD1 aligns across 9 bases. With V trimmed by 4 bases and J by 1 base, 3 bases remained unmatched. The CDR3 spans 15 residues. Germline loops: CDR1 SGHRS, CDR2 YFSETQ. CDR3 region: CASSKGQGSYNEQFF. The DNA of the CDR3 is TGCGCCAGCAGCAAGGGACAGGGATCCTACAATGAGCAGTTCTTC.

The chain recombines TRBV18 with TRBJ2-2, with D possibly matching TRBD2 (7 bases). The CDR3 is 15 amino acids. The V end lost 7 bases, the J end lost 3 bases, and 15 bases lay between the germline ends. CDR1 is KGHSH, CDR2 LQKENI, per germline. CDR3 sequence (DNA): TGTGCCAGCTTCACATCGGGGGGCCACACCGGGGAGCTGTTTTTT. It yields the protein CASFTSGGHTGELFF. Based on the CDR3 plus reference TRBV18 and TRBJ2-2, the full variable domain is NAGVMQNPRHLVRRRGQEARLRCSPMKGHSHVYWYRQLPEEGLKFMVYLQKENIIDESGMPKERFSAEFPKEGPSILRIQQVVRGDSAAYFCASFTSGGHTGELFFGEGSRLTVL.

The gene calls are TRBV9 and TRBJ2-7; D unclear. The length of the CDR3 is 13 residues. V was shortened by 0 bases and J by 3 bases, with 7 bases between the two germline ends. The germline CDR1 and CDR2 sequences are SGDLS and YYNGEE. The CDR3 coding sequence is TGTGCCAGCAGCGTAGATATCAGCTACGAGCAGTACTTC. It yields the protein CASSVDISYEQYF.

The chain is built from TRBV5-1 and TRBJ2-2; TRBD1 matches at 8 bases. The CDR3 is 15 amino acids. V lost 1 base, J lost 1 base, and 0 bases stayed unmatched. From germline, CDR1 is SGHRS and CDR2 YFSETQ. CDR3 bases: TGCGCCAGCAGCTTGACAGGGGGGAACACCGGGGAGCTGTTTTTT. Encoded protein: CASSLTGGNTGELFF.

This rearrangement joins TRBV10-3 to TRBJ2-5, with 8 nucleotides matching TRBD2. J gave up 4 bases and V 6 bases, and 1 base lay outside the gene matches. Per the germline V gene, CDR1 is ENHRY and CDR2 is SYGVKD. The CDR3 contains 12 residues. CDR3 sequence: CAISGGAETQYF. The DNA of the CDR3 is TGTGCCATCAGCGGGGGGGCAGAGACCCAGTACTTC.

The J gene is TRBJ1-2, the V gene TRBV11-3, with a weak D call TRBD1 (5 bases). Germline V gene lookup returns CDR1 SGHNT and CDR2 YENEEA. V dropped 2 bases and J dropped 6 bases, with 16 bases sitting between them. CDR3 length: 15 amino acids. This CDR3 reads CASSLIWGRANGYTF. The CDR3 bases are TGTGCCAGCAGCTTAATTTGGGGCAGGGCAAATGGCTACACCTTC. The full variable domain, in which reference TRBV11-3 and TRBJ1-2 provide the parts outside the CDR3, is EAGVVQSPRYKIIEKKQPVAFWCNPISGHNTLYWYLQNLGQGPELLIRYENEEAVDDSQLPKDRFSAERLKGVDSTLKIQPAELGDSAVYLCASSLIWGRANGYTFGSGTRLTVV.

This sequence joins TRBV10-3 and TRBJ1-4; 9 bases agree with TRBD1. The V gene's germline CDR1 is ENHRY and CDR2 SYGVKD. V gave up 7 bases and J gave up 8 bases; unmatched junction bases: 8. The CDR3 extends over 14 amino acids. DNA for the CDR3: TGTGCCATCAAGGCTACAGGGGGCAAGGAAAAACTGTTTTTT. It specifies CAIKATGGKEKLFF.

The rearrangement joins TRBV6-2 or TRBV6-3 to TRBJ2-1; D uncertain. Germline V gene data show CDR1 as MNHEY and CDR2 as SVGEGT. This CDR3 has 17 residues. Trimming pared 6 bases from V and 0 bases from J, leaving 18 bases between. The CDR3 here is CASSSSRGPSSYNEQFF. As DNA, the CDR3 is TGTGCCAGCAGCTCCTCTCGAGGTCCCAGCTCCTACAATGAGCAGTTCTTC.

This sequence joins TRBV3-1 (or the pseudogene TRBV3-2) and TRBJ1-1, with D unresolved. The CDR3 consists of 14 residues. Germline values: CDR1 LGHDT, CDR2 YNNKEL (reference sequence). The V end was cut by 4 bases, the J end by 0 bases, with 9 bases between. In nucleotides, the CDR3 is TGTGCCAGCAGCCCTCGCGGGATGAACACTGAAGCTTTCTTT. Translation: CASSPRGMNTEAFF.